One T cell receptor (beta chain) is described in this entry. Its antigen is not known. Generated by immunoSEQ multiplex PCR, the TCRdb table keeps only in-frame clones and is missing some. The sample lists about 9,900 clones, about two thirds seen once, with roughly 24% in the top ten. These data originate in a study of CD4+ T cells in melanoma. Study outcomes and limitations: In melanoma, neoantigen-specific CD4+ T cells reportedly differed in differentiation state. A reported correlation linked neoantigen-specific CD4+ T cells to CD8+, macrophage and B cell function.

V was pared by 6 bases and J by 2 bases, with 20 bases between. From germline, CDR1 is LNHDA and CDR2 SQIVND (reference sequence). This CDR3 spans 17 amino acids. The rearrangement uses TRBV19 and TRBJ1-5; tentatively, D is TRBD1 (6 bases). Sequencing was performed on tumor tissue. The origin of this receptor is a human donor with melanoma. The CDR3 DNA sequence: TGTGCCAGTAGGATCAATACAGGGACGATCGGCAATCAGCCCCAGCATTTT. Translating gives CASRINTGTIGNQPQHF.